This T cell receptor beta chain was documented in a study of beta chain features in type 1 diabetes. About this clone: Its antigen remains unknown.

Overall study findings and caveats: More deletions and fewer insertions at VDJ junctions were found in patients with type 1 diabetes. Among patients with Type 1 diabetes, TCRB CDR3s were moderately but significantly shorter in every one of the four CD4+ subsets.

The study reverse transcribed the entire isolated RNA, so it sequenced expressed TCRB transcripts. Sequencing was performed with immunoSEQ multiplex PCR; in TCRdb, only in-frame clones are kept and a portion is missing. Of 23,000 or so clones listed, roughly 69% are singletons. The sequenced material came from Tregs from blood. This TCR was recovered from a man aged 18 to 30 with type 1 diabetes.

CDR3 region: CASSPDMNSYEQYF. In DNA, the CDR3 is TGCGCCAGCAGCCCCGACATGAACTCCTACGAGCAGTACTTC. V usage is TRBV10-2 and J usage is TRBJ2-7; D is unclear. Germline loops: CDR1 WSHSY, CDR2 SAAADI. The CDR3 extends over 14 amino acids. V lost 6 bases, J lost 0 bases, and 12 bases lay in between.